What follows is one T cell receptor beta chain and its context. Antigen specificity is unknown. Doses given second, at about 4 or about 12 weeks, were pooled. This sample stems from a study of T cell responses to AZD1222 COVID-19 vaccine. V lost 7 bases and J lost 3; bases outside the gene matches: 6. Germline CDR1 SGDLS, CDR2 YYNGEE. The CDR3 covers 14 residues. Sequenced by immunoSEQ multiplex PCR; TCRdb stores in-frame clones only, minus some. The sample includes some 110,000 clones, roughly 84% of them seen just once. The study's findings and limits: Spike as a whole was targeted by vaccine-associated CD4 TCRs, dominant at 160-218 and 743-854.

This material consisted of peripheral blood, taken 28 days after the second AZD1222 dose. This sequence joins TRBV9 and TRBJ2-7; 11 bases are shared with TRBD2. The receptor was isolated from an adult who received the AZD1222 COVID-19 vaccine. The CDR3: CASSGLAGGYEQYF. The CDR3 nucleotides read TGTGCCAGCTCAGGGCTAGCGGGGGGCTACGAGCAGTACTTC.